This is a list of T cell receptor beta chains from one sample in a study of OX40 agonist ivuxolimab in advanced cancers. The assay was immunoSEQ multiplex PCR, and TCRdb's table has in-frame clones only and misses some. The table includes fewer than 65,000 clones, approximately 80% detected once. The source material was CD4+ or CD8+ T cells sorted from blood, sampled in a trial of the OX40 agonist ivuxolimab. These receptor sequences come from an adult with an advanced solid tumor such as melanoma, head and neck, liver or kidney cancer. The CDR3 runs from the conserved cysteine through the conserved F or W. D genes are given only for firm matches. Only some rows state a clone size, as once, few, many or a class for expanded clones.

J gene | D gene | V gene | clone size | CDR3 DNA | CDR3 protein
TRBJ1-2 | . | TRBV6-5 | . | TGTGCCAGCAGACCCGGGGCAGTGCTCTATGGCTACACCTTC | CASRPGAVLYGYTF
TRBJ2-3 | . | TRBV4-2 | once | TGTGCCAGCAGCCAAAGGGCCGCAGATACGCAGTATTTT | CASSQRAADTQYF
TRBJ2-7 | . | TRBV29-1 | . | TGCAGCGCCGCTCCGTCGGGGGGCCCTGACGAGCAGTACTTC | CSAAPSGGPDEQYF
TRBJ2-1 | TRBD1 | TRBV9 | . | TGTGCCAGCAGCGTGACGGGACAGGTTTACAATGAGCAGTTCTTC | CASSVTGQVYNEQFF
TRBJ2-7 | . | TRBV15 | few | TGTGCCACCAGCAGAGCCGGGACAAACTACGAGCAGTACTTC | CATSRAGTNYEQYF
TRBJ2-2 | . | TRBV7-2 | few | TGTGCCAGCAGCTTTGGGATTACAACCGGGACCGGGGAGCTGTTTTTT | CASSFGITTGTGELFF
TRBJ2-2 | TRBD2 | TRBV7-7 | . | TGTGCCAGCAGCCCCGGGGGAGGGCGGGGGTCCGGGGAGCTGTTTTTT | CASSPGGGRGSGELFF
TRBJ1-4 | . | TRBV11-3 | few | TGTGCCAGCAGCCTGCTCATGTCTCGCCAGAGGGAAAAACTGTTTTTT | CASSLLMSRQREKLFF
TRBJ1-3 | . | TRBV28 | . | TGTGCCATCGCCAGGGGATGGGGAAACACCATATATTTT | CAIARGWGNTIYF
TRBJ2-7 | . | TRBV19 | few | TGTGCCAGTAGTGTACAGGGAAATGGGCCCTACGAGCAGTACTTC | CASSVQGNGPYEQYF
TRBJ1-1 | TRBD1 | TRBV29-1 | . | TGCAGCGTTGAACCGAGGGGACAGGGCAACACTGAAGCTTTCTTT | CSVEPRGQGNTEAFF
TRBJ1-5 | TRBD1 | TRBV18 | . | TGTGCCAGCTCACCACCGATTGGGACAGGGGGACAGCCCCAGCATTTT | CASSPPIGTGGQPQHF
TRBJ1-4 | . | TRBV7-9 | few | TGTGCCAGCAGCCCGGGGGGGCCAGTCAATGAAAAACTGTTTTTT | CASSPGGPVNEKLFF
TRBJ1-5 | . | TRBV27 | . | TGTGCCAGCAGTTTATACAGCTTTGCGGGCAATCAGCCCCAGCATTTT | CASSLYSFAGNQPQHF
TRBJ2-1 | . | TRBV5-1 | . | TGCGCCAGCAGCTTCGGGCGGGAATATGACTACAATGAGCAGTTCTTC | CASSFGREYDYNEQFF
TRBJ2-2 | . | TRBV27 | . | TGTGCCAGCAGTTTCCAGGGGCTCACCGGGGAGCTGTTTTTT | CASSFQGLTGELFF
TRBJ2-7 | TRBD1 | TRBV5-3 | . | TGTGCCAGCAGCTCCCGCCGGCAGGGGGCCTACGAGCAGTACTTC | CASSSRRQGAYEQYF
TRBJ2-2 | . | TRBV10-3 | . | TGTGCCATCAGTGATAGGGAGCCCGGGGAGCTGTTTTTT | CAISDREPGELFF